Reported below is one TCR beta chain. This specimen belongs to a study of control samples from healthy donors and cancer patients. The V and J ends lost 0 bases and 5 bases, in that order; junction bases with no gene match: 7. The germline CDR1 and CDR2 sequences are MDHEN and SYDVKM. The CDR3 spans 16 residues. The data were produced by immunoSEQ multiplex PCR, yet TCRdb's version contains in-frame clones alone and is incomplete. The repertoire holds over 150,000 clones, with approximately 96% as singletons. The clonotype was recovered from a young woman in good health. The chain couples TRBV28 to TRBJ2-5; 9 nucleotides align to TRBD2. Sequenced input: blood. The DNA of the CDR3 is TGTGCCAGCAGTTTATGGGCGGGGGGGCCGAGGGAGACCCAGTACTTC. Its protein product is CASSLWAGGPRETQYF.